The present TCR beta chain was sequenced within a study of blood T cell repertoires in COVID-19. Germline V gene lookup returns CDR1 ENHRY and CDR2 SYGVKD. V lost 2 bases to trimming and J lost 4 bases; unmatched junction nucleotides: 4. The CDR3 spans 15 residues. This clone was detected once. Sequencing used immunoSEQ multiplex PCR; TCRdb keeps in-frame clones, though not all of them. Counted here are fewer than 300,000 clones, around 82% occurring once; the ten biggest clones make up over 9%. The sequenced sample consisted of peripheral blood. This clonotype originated in a woman in her fifties or sixties who had recovered from COVID-19. The chain uses TRBV10-3 and TRBJ1-3; 8 bases are shared with TRBD1. In DNA form, the CDR3 reads TGTGCCATCAGTGAGCCAGGGGGCGCCGGAAACACCATATATTTT. Its protein is CAISEPGGAGNTIYF.